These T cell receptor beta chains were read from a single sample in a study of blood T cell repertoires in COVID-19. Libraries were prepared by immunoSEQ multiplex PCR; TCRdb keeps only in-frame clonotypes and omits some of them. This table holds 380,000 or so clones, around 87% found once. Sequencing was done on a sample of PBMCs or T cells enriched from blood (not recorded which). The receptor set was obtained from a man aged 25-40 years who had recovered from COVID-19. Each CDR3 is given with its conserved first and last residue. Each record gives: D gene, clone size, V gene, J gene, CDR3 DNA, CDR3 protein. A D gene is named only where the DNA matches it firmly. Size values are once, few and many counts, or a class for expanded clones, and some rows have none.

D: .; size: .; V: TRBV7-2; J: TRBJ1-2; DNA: TGTGCCAGCAGCTTAGGCGGCATTAACTATGGCTACACCTTC; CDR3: CASSLGGINYGYTF
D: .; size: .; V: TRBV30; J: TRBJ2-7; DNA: TGTGCCTGGAGTGCGGCAGGCTACGAGCAGTACTTC; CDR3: CAWSAAGYEQYF
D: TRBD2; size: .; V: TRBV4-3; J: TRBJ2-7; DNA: TGCGCCAGCAGCCCCTCCACTAGCGGCGGATGGGAGTACGAGCAGTACTTC; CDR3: CASSPSTSGGWEYEQYF
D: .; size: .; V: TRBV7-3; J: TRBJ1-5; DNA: TGTGCCAGCAGCCCTCCGAGGGCAGGTGAAAAGCAGCCCCAGCATTTT; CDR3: CASSPPRAGEKQPQHF
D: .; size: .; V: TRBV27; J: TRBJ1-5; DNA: TGTGCCAGCAGTTTAGGGCAGGGCAATCAGCCCCAGCATTTT; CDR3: CASSLGQGNQPQHF
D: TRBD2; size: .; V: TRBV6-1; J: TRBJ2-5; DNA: TGTGCCAGCAGTGACCTAGCGGGGGGACAGGAGACCCAGTACTTC; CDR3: CASSDLAGGQETQYF
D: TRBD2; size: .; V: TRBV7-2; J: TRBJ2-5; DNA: TGTGCCAGCAGCTTTGGTGCGGGGGTGGAGACCCAGTACTTC; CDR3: CASSFGAGVETQYF
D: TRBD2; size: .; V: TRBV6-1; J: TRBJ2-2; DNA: TGTGCCAGCAGTGAACTAGCGGGGGGGCCCGGGGAGCTGTTTTTT; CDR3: CASSELAGGPGELFF
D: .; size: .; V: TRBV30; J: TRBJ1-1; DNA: TGTGCCTGGAGCCGTTCAGGGGAGAACACTGAAGCTTTCTTT; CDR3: CAWSRSGENTEAFF
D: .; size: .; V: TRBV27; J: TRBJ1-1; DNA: TGTGCCAGCACCGGTAGGCGAGACAAGGCGGGTTTTGAAGCTTTCTTT; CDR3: CASTGRRDKAGFEAFF
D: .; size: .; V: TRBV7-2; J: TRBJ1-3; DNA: TGTGCCAGCAGCCTACAAATCGGAGGGGCTGGAAACACCATATATTTT; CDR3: CASSLQIGGAGNTIYF
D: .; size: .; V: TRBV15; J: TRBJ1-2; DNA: TGTGCCACCAGCAGAGCCGAAATTCTACTGACCCCGGGCTATGGCTACACCTTC; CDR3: CATSRAEILLTPGYGYTF
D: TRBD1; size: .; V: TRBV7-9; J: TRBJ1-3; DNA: TGTGCCAGCAGTGCGGACAGGGGCCCTGGAAACACCATATATTTT; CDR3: CASSADRGPGNTIYF
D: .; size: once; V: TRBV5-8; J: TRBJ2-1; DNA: TGTGCCAGCAGCCCGGGGGACTTGTACAATGAGCAGTTCTTC; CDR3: CASSPGDLYNEQFF
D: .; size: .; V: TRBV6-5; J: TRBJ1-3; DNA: TGTGCCAGCAGTTACAGCCAACAGCTATCTGGAAACACCATATATTTT; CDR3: CASSYSQQLSGNTIYF
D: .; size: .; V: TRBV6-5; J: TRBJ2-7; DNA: TGTGCCAGCAGCCGAAACTTGCGCTCCTACGAGCAGTACTTC; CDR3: CASSRNLRSYEQYF
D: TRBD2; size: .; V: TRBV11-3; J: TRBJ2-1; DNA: TGTGCCAGCAGCTTACCAGCGGGGGTCCCCGTTCACCCCACCTACAATGAGCAGTTCTTC; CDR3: CASSLPAGVPVHPTYNEQFF
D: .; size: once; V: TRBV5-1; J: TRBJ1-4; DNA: TGCGCCAGCTCGGGGGAACCCTATAATGAAAAACTGTTTTTT; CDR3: CASSGEPYNEKLFF
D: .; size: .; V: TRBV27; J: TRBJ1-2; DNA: TGTGCCAGCAGTTTAGGCAGCGGAGCTAACTATGGCTACACCTTC; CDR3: CASSLGSGANYGYTF
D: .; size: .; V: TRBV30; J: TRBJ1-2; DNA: TGTGCCTGGAGTGTACAGATTAGGGAGTTGGGTGGCTACACCTTC; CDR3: CAWSVQIRELGGYTF
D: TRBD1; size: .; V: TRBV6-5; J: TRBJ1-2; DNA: TGTGCCAGCAGTATCGGACAGGGGTTTCGGTATGGCTACACCTTC; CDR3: CASSIGQGFRYGYTF
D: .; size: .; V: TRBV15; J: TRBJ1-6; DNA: TGTGCCACCAGCAGGGGGGGGGAGGGGATTTCACCCCTCCACTTT; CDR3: CATSRGGEGISPLHF
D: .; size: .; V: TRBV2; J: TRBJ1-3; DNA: TGTGCCAGCAGTGAAGGGGAGCCCCTATACACCATATATTTT; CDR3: CASSEGEPLYTIYF
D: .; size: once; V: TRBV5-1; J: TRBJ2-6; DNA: TGCGCCAGCAGTCCAACTGTAGCCCGCTCTGGGGCCAACGTCCTGACTTTC; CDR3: CASSPTVARSGANVLTF
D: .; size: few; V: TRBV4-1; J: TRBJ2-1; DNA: TGCGCCAGCAGCCAAGACTCAGTCCTTGGGGAGGAGCAGTTCTTC; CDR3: CASSQDSVLGEEQFF
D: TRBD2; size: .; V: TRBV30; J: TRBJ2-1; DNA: TGTGCCTGGACCATCGGGGGGGCCTACAATGAGCAGTTCTTC; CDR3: CAWTIGGAYNEQFF
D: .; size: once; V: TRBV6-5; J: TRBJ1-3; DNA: TGTGCCAGCAGTTACTCGCCAGGGGCTGGAAACACCATATATTTT; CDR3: CASSYSPGAGNTIYF
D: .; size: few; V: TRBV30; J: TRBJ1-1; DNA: TGTGCCTGGAGTGTACAGGTCGGGAGAGCTTTCTTT; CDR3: CAWSVQVGRAFF
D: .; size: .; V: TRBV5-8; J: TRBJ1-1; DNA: TGTGCCAGCAGCGTAAACTTGAGGAAAGCTTTCTTT; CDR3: CASSVNLRKAFF
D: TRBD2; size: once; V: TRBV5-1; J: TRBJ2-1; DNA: TGCGCCAGCAGCTTGGAACTAGCGGGGGGCCGCTCCTACAATGAGCAGTTCTTC; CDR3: CASSLELAGGRSYNEQFF
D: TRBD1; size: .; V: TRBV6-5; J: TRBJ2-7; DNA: TGTGCCAGCAGTCGACAGGGCCACGAGCAGTACTTC; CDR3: CASSRQGHEQYF
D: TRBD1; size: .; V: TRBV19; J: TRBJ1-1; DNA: TGTGCCAGTAGTATAGGACAGGGCTCCACTGAAGCTTTCTTT; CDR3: CASSIGQGSTEAFF
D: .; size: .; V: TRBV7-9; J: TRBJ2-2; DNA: TGTGCCAGCAGCCTGGACTGGAACACCGGGGAGCTGTTTTTT; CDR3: CASSLDWNTGELFF
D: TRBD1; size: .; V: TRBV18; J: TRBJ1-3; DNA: TGTGCCAGCTCACCGACCACCCCAGGGGGGTCTGGAAACACCATATATTTT; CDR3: CASSPTTPGGSGNTIYF
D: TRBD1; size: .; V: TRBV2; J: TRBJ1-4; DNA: TGTGCCAGCAGCGGCAGGGGGCAGATTAATGAAAAACTGTTTTTT; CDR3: CASSGRGQINEKLFF
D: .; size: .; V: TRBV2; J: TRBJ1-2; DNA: TGTGCCAGCAGTGAAAGGATCACAGGGAACTATGGCTACACCTTC; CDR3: CASSERITGNYGYTF
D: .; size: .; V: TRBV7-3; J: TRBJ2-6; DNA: TGTGCCAGCAGCTTAAACCCTCTCGATGAGATATACTCTGGGGCCAACGTCCTGACTTTC; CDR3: CASSLNPLDEIYSGANVLTF
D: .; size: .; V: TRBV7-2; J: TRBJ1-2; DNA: TGTGCCAGCAGCCCGGGGGGACCCCTCACCTATGGCTACACCTTC; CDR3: CASSPGGPLTYGYTF
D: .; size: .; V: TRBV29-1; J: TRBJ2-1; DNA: TGCACCCACGACCCCAACACAGGCAATGAGCAGTTCTTC; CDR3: CTHDPNTGNEQFF
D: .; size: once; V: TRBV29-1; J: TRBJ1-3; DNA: TGCAGCGTTGAACGGGGAGGAAACACCATATATTTT; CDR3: CSVERGGNTIYF
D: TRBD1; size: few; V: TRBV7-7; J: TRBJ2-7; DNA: TGTGCTAGCAGCTTAGGTCAGGGGGCCACCTACGAGCAGTACTTC; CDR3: CASSLGQGATYEQYF
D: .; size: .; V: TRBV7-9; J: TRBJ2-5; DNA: TGTGCCAGCAGCCTCCTCGTGGAGACCCAGTACTTC; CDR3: CASSLLVETQYF
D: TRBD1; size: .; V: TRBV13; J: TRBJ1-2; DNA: TGTGCCAGCAGCTTTGAGGGGGCTACTAACTATGGCTACACCTTC; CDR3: CASSFEGATNYGYTF
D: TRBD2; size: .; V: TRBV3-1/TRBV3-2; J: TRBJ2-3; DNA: TGTGCCAGCAGCTCGACTAGCGGGGGGGCGTGGGATACGCAGTATTTT; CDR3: CASSSTSGGAWDTQYF
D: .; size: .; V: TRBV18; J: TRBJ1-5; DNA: TGTGCCAGCTCACCGGCGGAAAATAGCAATCAGCCCCAGCATTTT; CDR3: CASSPAENSNQPQHF
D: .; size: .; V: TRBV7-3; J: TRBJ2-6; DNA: TGTGCCAGCAGCCCCAGCCAGTACAGCTCTGGGGCCAACGTCCTGACTTTC; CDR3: CASSPSQYSSGANVLTF
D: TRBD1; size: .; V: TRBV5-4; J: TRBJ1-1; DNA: TGTGCCAGCAGCCCCGGACAGGGGATCATGAACACTGAAGCTTTCTTT; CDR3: CASSPGQGIMNTEAFF
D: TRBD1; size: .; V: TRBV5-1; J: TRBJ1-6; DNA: TGCGCCAGCAGCGGGGGACAGGAAAATTCACCCCTCCACTTT; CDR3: CASSGGQENSPLHF
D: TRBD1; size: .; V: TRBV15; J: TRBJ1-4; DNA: TGTGCCACCAGCAGAGGGTACAGGGGTGGAGAAAAACTGTTTTTT; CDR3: CATSRGYRGGEKLFF
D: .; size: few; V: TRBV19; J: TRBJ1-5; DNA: TGTGCCAGTAGTATAGAGGCAAGAACGAATCAGCCCCAGCATTTT; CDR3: CASSIEARTNQPQHF
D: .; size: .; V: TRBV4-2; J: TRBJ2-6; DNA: TGTGCCAGCAGCCAAGACAGGGTCTCTGGGGCCAACGTCCTGACTTTC; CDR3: CASSQDRVSGANVLTF
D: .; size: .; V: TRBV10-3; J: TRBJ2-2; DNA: TGTGCCATCAGTGAGTCAGGGGCCGGGGAGCTGTTTTTT; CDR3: CAISESGAGELFF
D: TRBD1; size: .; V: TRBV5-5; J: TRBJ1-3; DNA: TGTGCCAGCAGCTTCGACAGGGTCTCTGGAAACACCATATATTTT; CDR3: CASSFDRVSGNTIYF
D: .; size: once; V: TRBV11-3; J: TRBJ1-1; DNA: TGTGCCAGCAGCTTCGATCGGGGAAACACTGAAGCTTTCTTT; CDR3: CASSFDRGNTEAFF
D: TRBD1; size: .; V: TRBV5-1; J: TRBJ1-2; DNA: TGCGCCAGCAGCTTAGGGCCAAGCTCAGACAGGGGGCATCGCTATGGCTACACCTTC; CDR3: CASSLGPSSDRGHRYGYTF
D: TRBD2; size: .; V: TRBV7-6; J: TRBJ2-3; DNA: TGTGCCAGCAGCTGGACTAGCGGGGCCACAGATACGCAGTATTTT; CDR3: CASSWTSGATDTQYF